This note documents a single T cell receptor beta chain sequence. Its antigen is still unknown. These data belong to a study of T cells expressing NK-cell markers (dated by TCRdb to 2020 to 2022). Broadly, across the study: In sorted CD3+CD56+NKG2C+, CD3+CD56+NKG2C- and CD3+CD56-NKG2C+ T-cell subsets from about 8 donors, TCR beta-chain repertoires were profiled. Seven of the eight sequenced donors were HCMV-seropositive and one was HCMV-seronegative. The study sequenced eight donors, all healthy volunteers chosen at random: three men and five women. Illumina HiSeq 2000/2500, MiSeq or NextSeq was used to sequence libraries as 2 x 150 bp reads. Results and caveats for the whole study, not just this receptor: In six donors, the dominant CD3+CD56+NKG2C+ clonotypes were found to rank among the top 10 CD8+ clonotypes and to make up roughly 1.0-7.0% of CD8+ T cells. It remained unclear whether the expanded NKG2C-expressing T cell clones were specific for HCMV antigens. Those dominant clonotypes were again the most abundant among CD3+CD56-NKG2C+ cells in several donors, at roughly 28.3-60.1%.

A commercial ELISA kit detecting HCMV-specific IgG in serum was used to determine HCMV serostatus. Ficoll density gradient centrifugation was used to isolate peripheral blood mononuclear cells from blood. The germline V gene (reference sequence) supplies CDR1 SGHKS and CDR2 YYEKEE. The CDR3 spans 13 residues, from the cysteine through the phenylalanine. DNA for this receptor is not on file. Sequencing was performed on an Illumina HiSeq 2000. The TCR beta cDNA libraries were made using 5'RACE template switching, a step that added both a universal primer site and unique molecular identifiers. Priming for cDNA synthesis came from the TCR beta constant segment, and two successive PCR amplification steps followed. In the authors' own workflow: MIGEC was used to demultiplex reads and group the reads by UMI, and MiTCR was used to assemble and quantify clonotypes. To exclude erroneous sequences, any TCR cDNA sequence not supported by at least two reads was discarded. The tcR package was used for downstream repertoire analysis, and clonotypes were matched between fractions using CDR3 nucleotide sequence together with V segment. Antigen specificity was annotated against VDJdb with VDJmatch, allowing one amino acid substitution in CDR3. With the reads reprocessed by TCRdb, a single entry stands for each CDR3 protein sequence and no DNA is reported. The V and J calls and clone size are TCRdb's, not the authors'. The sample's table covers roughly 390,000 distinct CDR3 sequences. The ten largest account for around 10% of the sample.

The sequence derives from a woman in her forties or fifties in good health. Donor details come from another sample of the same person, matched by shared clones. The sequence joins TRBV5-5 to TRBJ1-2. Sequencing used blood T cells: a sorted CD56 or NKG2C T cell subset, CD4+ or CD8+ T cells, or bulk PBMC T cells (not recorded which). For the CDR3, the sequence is CASSEDGPYGYTF.